This T cell receptor (beta chain) appears in the sequencing data of a study of cytomegalovirus exposure and HLA in healthy donors. The PCR employed 60 Vbeta primers together with 13 Jbeta primers. This table comes from immunoSEQ multiplex PCR, and its TCRdb copy is limited to in-frame clones, with some not included. The table includes about 200,000 clones, 70% to 85% detected once. This CDR3 is 13 amino acids long. The germline gives CDR1 MNHEY, CDR2 SMNVEV (reference sequence). V lost 0 bases and J 6 bases, leaving 8 bases between the germline ends. The material sequenced was PBMCs. The chain links TRBV27 to TRBJ1-1; no firm D call. This sequence originates from a boy younger than 10 in good health and CMV-seronegative. The CDR3 region is CASSLSRGSEAFF. CDR3 sequence (DNA): TGTGCCAGCAGTTTATCTCGGGGATCTGAAGCTTTCTTT.